This T cell receptor beta chain was found in a study of T cells in Graves' hyperthyroidism and ophthalmopathy. The CDR3 is made up of 13 amino acids. Deletions cut 5 bases from V and 4 bases from J, with 9 bases between. CDR1 is LNHDA, CDR2 SQIVND, per germline (reference sequence). A patient was excluded if there was uncontrolled infection, other autoimmune disease, pregnancy or lactation. Researchers amplified the TCR beta CDR3 regions from RNA transcripts. In the first-round RT-PCR of the TCR CDR3, the HTBI primer set was used. From the multiplex PCR reads, TCRdb called clonotypes with MiXCR, one entry per CDR3 protein. The sample carries 750,000 to 950,000 distinct CDR3 sequences, around 38% recorded once.

The sequence derives from a young man with Graves' hyperthyroidism. Sequencing was done on a sample of blood. The chain uses TRBV19 and TRBJ1-5; D gene ambiguous. The CDR3 coding sequence is TGTGCCAGTAGTGACGACTGGAATCAGCCCCAGCATTTT. It specifies CASSDDWNQPQHF.